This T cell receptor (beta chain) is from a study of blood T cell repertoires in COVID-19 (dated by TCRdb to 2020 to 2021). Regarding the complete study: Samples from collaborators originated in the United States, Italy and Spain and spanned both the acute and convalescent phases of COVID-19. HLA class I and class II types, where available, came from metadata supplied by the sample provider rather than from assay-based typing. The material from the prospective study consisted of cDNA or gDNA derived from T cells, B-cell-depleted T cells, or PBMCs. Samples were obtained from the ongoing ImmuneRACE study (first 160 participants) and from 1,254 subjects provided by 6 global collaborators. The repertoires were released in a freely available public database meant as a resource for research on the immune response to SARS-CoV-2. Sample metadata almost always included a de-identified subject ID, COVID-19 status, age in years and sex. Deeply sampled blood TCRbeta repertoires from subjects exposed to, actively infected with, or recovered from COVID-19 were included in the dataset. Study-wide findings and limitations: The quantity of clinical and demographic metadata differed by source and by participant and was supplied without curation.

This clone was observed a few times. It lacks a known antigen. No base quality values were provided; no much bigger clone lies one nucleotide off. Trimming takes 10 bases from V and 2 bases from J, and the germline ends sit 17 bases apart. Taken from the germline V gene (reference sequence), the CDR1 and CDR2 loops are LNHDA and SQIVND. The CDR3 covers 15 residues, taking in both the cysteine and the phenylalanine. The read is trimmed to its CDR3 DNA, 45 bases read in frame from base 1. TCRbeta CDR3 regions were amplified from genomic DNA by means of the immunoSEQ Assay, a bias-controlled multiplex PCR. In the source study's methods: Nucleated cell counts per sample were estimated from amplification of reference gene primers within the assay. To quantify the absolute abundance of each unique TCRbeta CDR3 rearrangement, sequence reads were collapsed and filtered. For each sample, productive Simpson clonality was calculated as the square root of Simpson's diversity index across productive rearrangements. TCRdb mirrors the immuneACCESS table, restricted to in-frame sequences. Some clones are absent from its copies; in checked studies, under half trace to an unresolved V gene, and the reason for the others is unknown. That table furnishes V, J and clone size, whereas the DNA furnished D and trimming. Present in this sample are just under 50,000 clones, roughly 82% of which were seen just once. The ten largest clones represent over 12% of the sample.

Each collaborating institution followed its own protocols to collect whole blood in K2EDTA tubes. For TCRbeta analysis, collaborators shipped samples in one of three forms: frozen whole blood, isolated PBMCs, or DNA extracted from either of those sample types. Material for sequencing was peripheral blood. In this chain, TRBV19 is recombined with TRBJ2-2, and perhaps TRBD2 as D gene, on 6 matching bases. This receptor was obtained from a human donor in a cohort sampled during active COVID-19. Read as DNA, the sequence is TGTGCCACTGCGGGGCCTTTTCTAAACACCGGGGAGCTGTTTTTT. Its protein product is CATAGPFLNTGELFF.